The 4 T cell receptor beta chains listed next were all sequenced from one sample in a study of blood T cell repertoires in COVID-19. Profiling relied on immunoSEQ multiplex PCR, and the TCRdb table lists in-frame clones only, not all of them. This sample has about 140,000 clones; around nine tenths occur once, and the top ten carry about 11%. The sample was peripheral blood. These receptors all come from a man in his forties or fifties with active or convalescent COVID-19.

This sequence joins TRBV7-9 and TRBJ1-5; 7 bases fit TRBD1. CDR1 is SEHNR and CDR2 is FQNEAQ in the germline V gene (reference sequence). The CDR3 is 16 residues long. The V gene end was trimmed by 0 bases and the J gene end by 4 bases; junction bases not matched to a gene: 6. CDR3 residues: CASSLAGGARNQPQHF. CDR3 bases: TGTGCCAGCAGCTTAGCAGGGGGCGCAAGGAATCAGCCCCAGCATTTT.

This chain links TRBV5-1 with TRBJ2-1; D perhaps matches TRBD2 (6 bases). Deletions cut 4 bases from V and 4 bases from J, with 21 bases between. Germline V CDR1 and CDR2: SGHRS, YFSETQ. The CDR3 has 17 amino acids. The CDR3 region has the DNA TGCGCCAGCAGCCCCGGAGGAGGGGCCACGGGATACAATGAGCAGTTCTTC. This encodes CASSPGGGATGYNEQFF.

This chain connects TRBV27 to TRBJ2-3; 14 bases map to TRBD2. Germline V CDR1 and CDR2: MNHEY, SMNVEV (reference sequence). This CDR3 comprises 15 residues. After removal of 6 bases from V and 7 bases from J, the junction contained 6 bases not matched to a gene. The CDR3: CASSTGLAGVNTQYF. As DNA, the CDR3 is TGTGCCAGCAGCACGGGACTAGCGGGAGTGAATACGCAGTATTTT.

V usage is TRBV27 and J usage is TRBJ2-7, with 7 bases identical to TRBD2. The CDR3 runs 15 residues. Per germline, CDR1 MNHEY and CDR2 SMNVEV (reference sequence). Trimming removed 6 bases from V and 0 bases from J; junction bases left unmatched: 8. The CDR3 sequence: CASRRSGRSSYEQYF. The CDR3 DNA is TGTGCCAGCAGACGTAGCGGGCGAAGCTCCTACGAGCAGTACTTC.